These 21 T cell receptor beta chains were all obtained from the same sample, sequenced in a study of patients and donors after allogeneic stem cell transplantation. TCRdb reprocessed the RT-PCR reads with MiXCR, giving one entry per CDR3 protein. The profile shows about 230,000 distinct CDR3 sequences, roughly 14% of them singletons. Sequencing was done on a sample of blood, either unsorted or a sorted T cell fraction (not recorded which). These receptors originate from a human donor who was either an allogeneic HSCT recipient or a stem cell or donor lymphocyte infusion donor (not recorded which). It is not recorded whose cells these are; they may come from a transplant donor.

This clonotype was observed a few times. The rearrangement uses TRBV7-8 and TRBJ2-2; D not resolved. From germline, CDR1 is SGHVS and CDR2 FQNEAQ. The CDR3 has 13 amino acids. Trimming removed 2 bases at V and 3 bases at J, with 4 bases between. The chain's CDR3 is CASSLHHTGELFF. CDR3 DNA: TGTGCCAGCAGCTTACATCACACCGGGGAGCTGTTTTTT. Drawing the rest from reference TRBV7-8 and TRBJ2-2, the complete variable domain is GAGVSQSPRYKVAKRGQDVALRCDPISGHVSLFWYQQALGQGPEFLTYFQNEAQLDKSGLPSDRFFAERPEGSVSTLKIQRTQQEDSAVYLCASSLHHTGELFFGEGSRLTVL.

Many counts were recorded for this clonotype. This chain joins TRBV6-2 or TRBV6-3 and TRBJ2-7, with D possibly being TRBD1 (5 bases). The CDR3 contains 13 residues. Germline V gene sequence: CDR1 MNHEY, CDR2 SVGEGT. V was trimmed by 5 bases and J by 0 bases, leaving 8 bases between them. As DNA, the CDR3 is TGTGCCAGCAGTCTGACAGCCTCCTACGAGCAGTACTTC. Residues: CASSLTASYEQYF.

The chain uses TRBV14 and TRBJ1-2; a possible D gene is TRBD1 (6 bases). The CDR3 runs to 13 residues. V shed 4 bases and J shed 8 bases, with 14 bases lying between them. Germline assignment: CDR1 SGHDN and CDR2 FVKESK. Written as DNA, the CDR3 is TGTGCCAGCAGCCGTGACAGGAACCAAGGCTACACCTTC. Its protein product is CASSRDRNQGYTF.

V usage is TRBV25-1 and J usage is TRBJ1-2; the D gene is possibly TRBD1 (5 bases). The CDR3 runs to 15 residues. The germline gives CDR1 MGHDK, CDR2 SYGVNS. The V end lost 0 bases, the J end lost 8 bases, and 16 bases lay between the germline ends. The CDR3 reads CASSEYVGGPRGYTF. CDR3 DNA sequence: TGTGCCAGCAGTGAATACGTGGGGGGTCCTCGAGGCTACACCTTC.

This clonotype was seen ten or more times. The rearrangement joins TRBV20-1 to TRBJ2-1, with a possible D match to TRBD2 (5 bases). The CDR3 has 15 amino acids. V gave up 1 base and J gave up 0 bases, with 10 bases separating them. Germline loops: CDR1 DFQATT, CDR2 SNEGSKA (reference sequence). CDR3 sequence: CSARGEGRSYNEQFF. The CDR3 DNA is TGCAGTGCTAGAGGAGAGGGCCGCTCCTACAATGAGCAGTTCTTC.

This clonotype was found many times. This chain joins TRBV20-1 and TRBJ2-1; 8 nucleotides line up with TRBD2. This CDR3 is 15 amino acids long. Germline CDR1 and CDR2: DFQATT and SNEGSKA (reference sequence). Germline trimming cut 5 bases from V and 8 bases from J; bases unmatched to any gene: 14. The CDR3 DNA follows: TGCAGTGCTCCCCCGGGGGGGACTAGTAGCCATGAGCAGTTCTTC. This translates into CSAPPGGTSSHEQFF.

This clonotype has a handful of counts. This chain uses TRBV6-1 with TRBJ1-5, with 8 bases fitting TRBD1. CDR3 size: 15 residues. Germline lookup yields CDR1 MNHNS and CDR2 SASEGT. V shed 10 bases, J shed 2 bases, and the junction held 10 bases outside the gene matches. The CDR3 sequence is CATTGGQAGNQPQHF. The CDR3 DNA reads TGTGCCACCACAGGGGGACAAGCGGGCAATCAGCCCCAGCATTTT.

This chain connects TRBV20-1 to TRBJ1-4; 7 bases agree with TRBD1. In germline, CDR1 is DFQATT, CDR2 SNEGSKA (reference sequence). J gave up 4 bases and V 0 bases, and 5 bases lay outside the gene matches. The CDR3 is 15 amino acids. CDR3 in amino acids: CSARDLGQHNEKLFF. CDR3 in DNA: TGCAGTGCTAGAGATCTGGGACAGCATAATGAAAAACTGTTTTTT.

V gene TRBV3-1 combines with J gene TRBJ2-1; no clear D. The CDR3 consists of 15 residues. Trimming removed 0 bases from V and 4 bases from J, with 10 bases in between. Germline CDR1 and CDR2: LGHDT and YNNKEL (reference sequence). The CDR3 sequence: CASSQDLSNYNEQFF. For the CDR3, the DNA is TGTGCCAGCAGCCAAGATCTCTCCAATTACAATGAGCAGTTCTTC.

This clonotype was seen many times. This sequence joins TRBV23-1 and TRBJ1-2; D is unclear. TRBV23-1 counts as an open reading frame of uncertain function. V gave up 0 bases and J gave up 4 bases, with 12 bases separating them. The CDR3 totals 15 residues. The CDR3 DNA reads TGCGCCAGCAGTCAATCTGCGGAAGCGGGCTATGGCTACACCTTC. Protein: CASSQSAEAGYGYTF.

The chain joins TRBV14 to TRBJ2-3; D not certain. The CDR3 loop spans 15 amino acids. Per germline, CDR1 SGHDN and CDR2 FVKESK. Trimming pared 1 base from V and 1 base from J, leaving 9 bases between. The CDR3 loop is CASSQVESGTDTQYF. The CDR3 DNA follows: TGTGCCAGCAGCCAAGTGGAATCTGGCACAGATACGCAGTATTTT.

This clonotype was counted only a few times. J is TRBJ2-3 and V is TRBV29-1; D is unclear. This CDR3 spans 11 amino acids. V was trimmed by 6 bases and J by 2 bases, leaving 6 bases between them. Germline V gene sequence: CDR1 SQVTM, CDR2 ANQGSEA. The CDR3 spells CSVQNTDTQYF. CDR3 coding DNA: TGCAGCGTACAAAACACAGATACGCAGTATTTT.

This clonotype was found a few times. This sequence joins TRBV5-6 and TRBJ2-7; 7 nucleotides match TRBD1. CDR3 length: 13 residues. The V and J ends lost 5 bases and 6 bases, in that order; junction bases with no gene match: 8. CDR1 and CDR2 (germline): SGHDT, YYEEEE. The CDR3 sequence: CASSFSRGSEQYF. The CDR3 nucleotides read TGTGCCAGCAGTTTTAGCAGGGGGAGCGAGCAGTACTTC.

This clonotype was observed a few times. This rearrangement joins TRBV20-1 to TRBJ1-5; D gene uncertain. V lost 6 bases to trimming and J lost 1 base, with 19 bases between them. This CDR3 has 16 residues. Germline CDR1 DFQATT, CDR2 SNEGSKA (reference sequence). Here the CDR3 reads CSAQPPGMGSNQPQHF. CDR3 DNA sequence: TGCAGTGCCCAGCCTCCCGGGATGGGGAGCAATCAGCCCCAGCATTTT.

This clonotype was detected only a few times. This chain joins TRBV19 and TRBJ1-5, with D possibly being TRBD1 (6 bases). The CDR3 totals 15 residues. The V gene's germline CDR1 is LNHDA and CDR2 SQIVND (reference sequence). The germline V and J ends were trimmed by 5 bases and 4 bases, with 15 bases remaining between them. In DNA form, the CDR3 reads TGTGCCAGTAGTCCTCCCAGGGGCCGGAATCAGCCCCAGCATTTT. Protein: CASSPPRGRNQPQHF.

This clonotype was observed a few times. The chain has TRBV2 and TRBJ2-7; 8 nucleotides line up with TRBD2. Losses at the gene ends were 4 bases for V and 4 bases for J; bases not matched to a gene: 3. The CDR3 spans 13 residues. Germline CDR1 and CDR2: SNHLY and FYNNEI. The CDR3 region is CASSAGGPYEQYF. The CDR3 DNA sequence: TGTGCCAGCAGTGCGGGAGGGCCATACGAGCAGTACTTC.

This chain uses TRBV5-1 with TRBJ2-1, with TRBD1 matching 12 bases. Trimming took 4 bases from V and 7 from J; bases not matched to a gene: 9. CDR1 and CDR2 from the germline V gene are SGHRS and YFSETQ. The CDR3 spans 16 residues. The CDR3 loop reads CASSDPGTGGVNEQFF. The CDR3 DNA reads TGCGCCAGCAGCGACCCCGGGACAGGGGGCGTAAATGAGCAGTTCTTC. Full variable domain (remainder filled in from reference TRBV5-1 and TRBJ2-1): KAGVTQTPRYLIKTRGQQVTLSCSPISGHRSVSWYQQTPGQGLQFLFEYFSETQRNKGNFPGRFSGRQFSNSRSEMNVSTLELGDSALYLCASSDPGTGGVNEQFFGPGTRLTVL.

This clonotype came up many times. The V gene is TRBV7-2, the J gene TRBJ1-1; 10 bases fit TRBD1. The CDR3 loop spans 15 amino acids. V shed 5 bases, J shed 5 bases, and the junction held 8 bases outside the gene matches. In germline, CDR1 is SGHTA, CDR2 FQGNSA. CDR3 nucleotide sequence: TGTGCCAGCAGCCCCAGACAGGGGGCGGGAACTGAAGCTTTCTTT. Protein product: CASSPRQGAGTEAFF.

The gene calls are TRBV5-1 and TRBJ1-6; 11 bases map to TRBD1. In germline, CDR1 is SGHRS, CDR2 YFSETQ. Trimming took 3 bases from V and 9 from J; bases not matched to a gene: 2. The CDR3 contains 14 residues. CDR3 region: CASSSGQGASPLHF. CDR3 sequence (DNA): TGCGCCAGCAGCTCTGGACAGGGGGCTTCACCCCTCCACTTT.

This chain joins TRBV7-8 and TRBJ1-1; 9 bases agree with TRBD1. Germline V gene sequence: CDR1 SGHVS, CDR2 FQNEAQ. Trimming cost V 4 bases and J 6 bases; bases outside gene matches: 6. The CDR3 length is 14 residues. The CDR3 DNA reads TGTGCCAGCAGCTCGGACAGGGGAATCGCTGAAGCTTTCTTT. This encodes CASSSDRGIAEAFF.

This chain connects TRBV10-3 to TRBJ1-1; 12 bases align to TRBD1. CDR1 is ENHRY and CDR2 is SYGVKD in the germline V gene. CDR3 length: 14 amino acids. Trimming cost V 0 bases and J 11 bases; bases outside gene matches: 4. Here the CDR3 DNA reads TGTGCCATCAGTGAGTCGGGGGACAGGGGGCCTGCTTTCTTT. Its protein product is CAISESGDRGPAFF.